The rows below give T cell receptor beta chains drawn from one sample of a study of T cell changes during pregnancy in multiple sclerosis. The data were produced by immunoSEQ multiplex PCR, yet TCRdb's version contains in-frame clones alone and is incomplete. The repertoire holds 85,000 to 130,000 clones, with 90% to 95% as singletons. The sample in question was peripheral blood, obtained before pregnancy. These receptors were collected from a female donor with multiple sclerosis, enrolled in a pregnancy study. Both conserved end residues are part of each CDR3. D genes are given only for firm matches. The size of a clone is reported for some rows only, either as once, few or many, or as a class for expanded clones.

.	once	TRBV12-1	TRBJ2-7	CASSSSGTVFYEQYF	TGTGCCAGCAGCTCTTCCGGGACAGTATTCTACGAGCAGTACTTC
TRBD1	.	TRBV5-1	TRBJ2-7	CASRRETGGSYEQYF	TGCGCCAGCAGACGTGAGACAGGGGGCTCCTACGAGCAGTACTTC
.	.	TRBV5-6	TRBJ2-1	CASSRSVYNEQFF	TGTGCCAGCAGTCGATCGGTCTACAATGAGCAGTTCTTC
TRBD2	.	TRBV7-2	TRBJ2-5	CASSLRDSGASGRLETQYF	TGTGCCAGCAGCTTACGGGATAGTGGAGCTAGCGGGAGGTTAGAGACCCAGTACTTC
TRBD2	.	TRBV29-1	TRBJ2-2	CSVDPGRGTGELFF	TGCAGCGTTGATCCCGGGAGGGGCACCGGGGAGCTGTTTTTT
.	.	TRBV14	TRBJ1-2	CASSQATLSYGYTF	TGTGCCAGCAGCCAAGCTACCCTGTCCTATGGCTACACCTTC
TRBD1	.	TRBV19	TRBJ2-4	CASSIGGQGVLVVQYF	TGTGCCAGTAGTATAGGCGGACAGGGGGTTCTAGTGGTTCAGTACTTC
.	.	TRBV7-2	TRBJ2-7	CASSPTAGQGSRQYF	TGTGCCAGCAGCCCAACGGCGGGGCAGGGCTCGCGGCAGTACTTC
.	.	TRBV7-2	TRBJ1-4	CASSLTGLNEKLFF	TGTGCCAGCAGCTTGACAGGTCTTAATGAAAAACTGTTTTTT
.	.	TRBV19	TRBJ1-1	CASRPTGMNTEAFF	TGTGCCAGTAGGCCGACAGGCATGAACACTGAAGCTTTCTTT
TRBD2	.	TRBV18	TRBJ2-3	CASSPLADRTDTQYF	TGTGCCAGCTCACCGCTAGCGGACCGCACAGATACGCAGTATTTT
TRBD2	.	TRBV4-2	TRBJ2-7	CASSQVQLAGYEQYF	TGTGCCAGCAGCCAAGTCCAGCTAGCGGGCTACGAGCAGTACTTC
.	.	TRBV5-7	TRBJ1-1	CASSLVQGWRNTEAFF	TGTGCCAGCAGCTTGGTGCAGGGGTGGAGGAACACTGAAGCTTTCTTT
TRBD1	once	TRBV28	TRBJ2-4	CASSRDSQNIQYF	TGTGCCAGCAGTAGGGACAGCCAAAACATTCAGTACTTC
TRBD2	.	TRBV9	TRBJ2-5	CASSARLSGETQYF	TGTGCCAGCAGCGCGAGACTTAGCGGGGAGACCCAGTACTTC
.	.	TRBV7-3	TRBJ2-3	CASTLAGSSTDTQYF	TGTGCCAGCACCCTCGCGGGGTCCTCCACAGATACGCAGTATTTT
TRBD2	.	TRBV11-2	TRBJ2-1	CASSPTGLDYGEQFF	TGTGCCAGCAGCCCAACGGGACTAGATTACGGTGAGCAGTTCTTC
TRBD1	.	TRBV29-1	TRBJ2-2	CSAVDRGFGTGELFF	TGCAGCGCCGTGGACAGGGGGTTTGGCACCGGGGAGCTGTTTTTT
.	.	TRBV27	TRBJ2-2	CASSLTRAAGELFF	TGTGCCAGCAGTTTAACCAGGGCGGCCGGGGAGCTGTTTTTT